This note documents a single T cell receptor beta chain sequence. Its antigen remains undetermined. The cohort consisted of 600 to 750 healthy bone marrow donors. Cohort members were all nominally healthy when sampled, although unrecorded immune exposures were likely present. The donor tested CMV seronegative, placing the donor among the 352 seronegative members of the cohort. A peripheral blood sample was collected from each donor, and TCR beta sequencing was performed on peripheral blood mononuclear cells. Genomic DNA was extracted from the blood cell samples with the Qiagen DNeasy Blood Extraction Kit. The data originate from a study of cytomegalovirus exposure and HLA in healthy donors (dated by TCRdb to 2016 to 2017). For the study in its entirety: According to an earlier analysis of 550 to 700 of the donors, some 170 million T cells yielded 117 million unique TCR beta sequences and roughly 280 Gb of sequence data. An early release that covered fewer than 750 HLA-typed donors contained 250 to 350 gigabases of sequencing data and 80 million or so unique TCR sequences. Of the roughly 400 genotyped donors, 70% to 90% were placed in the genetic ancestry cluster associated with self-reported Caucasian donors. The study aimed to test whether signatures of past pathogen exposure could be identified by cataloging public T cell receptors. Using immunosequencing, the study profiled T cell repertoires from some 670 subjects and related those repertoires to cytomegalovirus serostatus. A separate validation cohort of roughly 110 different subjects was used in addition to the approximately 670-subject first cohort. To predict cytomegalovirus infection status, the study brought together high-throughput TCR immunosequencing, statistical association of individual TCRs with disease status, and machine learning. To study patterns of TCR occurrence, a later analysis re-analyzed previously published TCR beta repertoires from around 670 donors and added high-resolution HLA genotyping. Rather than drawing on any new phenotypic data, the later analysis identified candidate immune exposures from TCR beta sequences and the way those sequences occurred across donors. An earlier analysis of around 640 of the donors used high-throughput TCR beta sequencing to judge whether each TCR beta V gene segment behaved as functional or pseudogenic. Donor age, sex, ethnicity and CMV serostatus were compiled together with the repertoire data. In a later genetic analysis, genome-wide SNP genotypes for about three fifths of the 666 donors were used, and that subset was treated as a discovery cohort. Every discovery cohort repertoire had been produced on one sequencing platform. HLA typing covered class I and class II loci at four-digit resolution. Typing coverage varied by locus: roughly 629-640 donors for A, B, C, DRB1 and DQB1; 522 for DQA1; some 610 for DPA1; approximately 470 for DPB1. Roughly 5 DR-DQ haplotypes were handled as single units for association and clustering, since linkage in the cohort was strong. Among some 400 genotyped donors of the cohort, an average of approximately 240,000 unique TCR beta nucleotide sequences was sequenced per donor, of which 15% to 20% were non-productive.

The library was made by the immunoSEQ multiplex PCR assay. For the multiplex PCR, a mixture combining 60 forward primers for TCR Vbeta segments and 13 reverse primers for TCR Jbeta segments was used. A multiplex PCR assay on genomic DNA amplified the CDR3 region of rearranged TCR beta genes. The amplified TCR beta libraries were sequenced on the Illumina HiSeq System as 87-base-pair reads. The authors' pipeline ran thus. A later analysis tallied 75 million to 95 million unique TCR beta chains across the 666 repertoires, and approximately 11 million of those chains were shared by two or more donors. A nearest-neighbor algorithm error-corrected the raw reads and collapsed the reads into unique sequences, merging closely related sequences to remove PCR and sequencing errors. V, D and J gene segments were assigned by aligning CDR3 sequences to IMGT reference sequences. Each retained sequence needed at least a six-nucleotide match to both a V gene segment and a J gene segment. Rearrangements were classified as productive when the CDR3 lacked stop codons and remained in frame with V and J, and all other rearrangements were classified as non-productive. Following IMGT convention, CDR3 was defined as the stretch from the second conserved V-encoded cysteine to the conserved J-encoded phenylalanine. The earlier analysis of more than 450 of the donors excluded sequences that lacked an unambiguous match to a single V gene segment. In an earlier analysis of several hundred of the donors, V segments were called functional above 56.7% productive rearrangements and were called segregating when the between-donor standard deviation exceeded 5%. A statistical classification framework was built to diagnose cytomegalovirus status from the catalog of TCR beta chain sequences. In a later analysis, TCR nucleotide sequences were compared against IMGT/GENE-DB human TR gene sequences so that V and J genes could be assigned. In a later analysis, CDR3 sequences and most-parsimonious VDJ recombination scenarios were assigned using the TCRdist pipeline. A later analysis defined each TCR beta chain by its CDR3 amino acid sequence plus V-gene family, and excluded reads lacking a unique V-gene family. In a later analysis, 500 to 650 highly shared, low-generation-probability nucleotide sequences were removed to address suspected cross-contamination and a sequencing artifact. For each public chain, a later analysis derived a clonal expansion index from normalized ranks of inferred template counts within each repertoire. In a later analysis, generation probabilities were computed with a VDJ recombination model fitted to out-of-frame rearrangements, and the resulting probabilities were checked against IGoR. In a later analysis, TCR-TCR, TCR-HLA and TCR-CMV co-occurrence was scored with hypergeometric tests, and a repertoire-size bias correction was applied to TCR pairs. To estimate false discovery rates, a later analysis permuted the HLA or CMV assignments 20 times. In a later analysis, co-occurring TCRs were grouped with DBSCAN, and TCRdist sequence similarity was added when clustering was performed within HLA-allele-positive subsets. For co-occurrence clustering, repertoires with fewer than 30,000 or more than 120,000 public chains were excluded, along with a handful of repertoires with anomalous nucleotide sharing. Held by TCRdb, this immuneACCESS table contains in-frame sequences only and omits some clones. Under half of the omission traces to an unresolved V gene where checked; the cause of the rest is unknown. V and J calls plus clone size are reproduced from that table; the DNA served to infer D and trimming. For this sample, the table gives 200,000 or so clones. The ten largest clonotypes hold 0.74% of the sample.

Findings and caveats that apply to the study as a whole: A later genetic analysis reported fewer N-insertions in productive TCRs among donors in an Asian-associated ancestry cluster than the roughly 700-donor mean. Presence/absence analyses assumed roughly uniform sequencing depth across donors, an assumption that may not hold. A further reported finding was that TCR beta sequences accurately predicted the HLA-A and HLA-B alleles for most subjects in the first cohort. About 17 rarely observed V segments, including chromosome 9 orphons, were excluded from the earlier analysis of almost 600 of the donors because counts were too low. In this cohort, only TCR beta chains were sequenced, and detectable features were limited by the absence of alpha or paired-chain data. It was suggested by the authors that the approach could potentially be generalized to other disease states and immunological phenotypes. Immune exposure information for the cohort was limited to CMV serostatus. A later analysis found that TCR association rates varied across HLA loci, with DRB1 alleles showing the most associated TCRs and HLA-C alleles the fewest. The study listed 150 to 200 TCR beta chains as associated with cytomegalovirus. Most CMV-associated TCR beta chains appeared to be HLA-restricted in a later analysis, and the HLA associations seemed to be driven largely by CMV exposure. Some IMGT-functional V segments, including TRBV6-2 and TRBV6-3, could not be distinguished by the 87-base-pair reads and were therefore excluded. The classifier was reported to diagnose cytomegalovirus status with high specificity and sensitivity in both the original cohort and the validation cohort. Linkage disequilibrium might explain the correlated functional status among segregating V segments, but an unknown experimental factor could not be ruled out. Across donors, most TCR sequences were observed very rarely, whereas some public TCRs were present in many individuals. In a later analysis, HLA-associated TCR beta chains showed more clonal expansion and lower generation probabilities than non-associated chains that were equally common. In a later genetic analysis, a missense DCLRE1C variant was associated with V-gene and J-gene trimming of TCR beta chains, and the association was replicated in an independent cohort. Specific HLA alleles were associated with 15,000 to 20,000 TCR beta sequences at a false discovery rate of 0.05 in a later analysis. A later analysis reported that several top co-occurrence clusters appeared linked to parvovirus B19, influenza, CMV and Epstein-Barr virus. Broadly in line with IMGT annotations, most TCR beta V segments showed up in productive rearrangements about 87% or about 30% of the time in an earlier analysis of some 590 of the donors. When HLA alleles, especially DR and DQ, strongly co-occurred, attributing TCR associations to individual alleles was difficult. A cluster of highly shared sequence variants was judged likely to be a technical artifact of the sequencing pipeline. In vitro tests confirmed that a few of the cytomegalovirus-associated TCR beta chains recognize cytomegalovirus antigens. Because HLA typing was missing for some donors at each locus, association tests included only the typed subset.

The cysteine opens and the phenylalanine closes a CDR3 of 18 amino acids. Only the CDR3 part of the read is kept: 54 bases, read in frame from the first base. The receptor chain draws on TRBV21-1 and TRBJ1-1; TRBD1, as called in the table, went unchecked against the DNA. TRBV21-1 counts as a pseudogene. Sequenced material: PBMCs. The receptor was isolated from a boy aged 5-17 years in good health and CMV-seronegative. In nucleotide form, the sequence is TGTGCCAGCAGCACAACCACACCAAGGACACCGATGAACACTGAAGCTTTCTTT. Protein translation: CASSTTTPRTPMNTEAFF.